The 7 T cell receptor beta chains below all came from one sample that was sequenced in a study of cytomegalovirus exposure and HLA in healthy donors. Primers for the PCR totalled 60 Vbeta and 13 Jbeta. The data were produced by immunoSEQ multiplex PCR, yet TCRdb's version contains in-frame clones alone and is incomplete. Among some 140,000 clones, under 80% were seen once, and the ten largest hold 4.3%. The sequenced sample consisted of PBMCs. The receptor source for this set is a man between 18 and 29 years old in good health and CMV-seropositive.

This clone has a handful of counts. The genes are TRBV6-5 and TRBJ1-3, with D unresolved. Germline assignment: CDR1 MNHEY and CDR2 SVGAGI. Trimming took off 0 bases at V and 4 bases at J, with 4 bases between the two ends. This CDR3 has 13 amino acids. The CDR3 DNA is TGTGCCAGCAGTTACTCGACAGGAAACACCATATATTTT. Translating gives CASSYSTGNTIYF.

On this clone: In the same sample, other DNA sequences code for this CDR3. The V gene is TRBV5-1, the J gene TRBJ2-7, with TRBD1 identical over 8 bases. The CDR3 runs 13 residues. Germline CDR1 SGHRS, CDR2 YFSETQ. The V and J ends lost 0 bases and 6 bases, in that order; junction bases with no gene match: 2. For the CDR3, the DNA is TGCGCCAGCAGCTTGGCTGGGACAGGCGAGCAGTACTTC. Protein sequence: CASSLAGTGEQYF. Based on the CDR3 plus reference TRBV5-1 and TRBJ2-7, the full variable domain is KAGVTQTPRYLIKTRGQQVTLSCSPISGHRSVSWYQQTPGQGLQFLFEYFSETQRNKGNFPGRFSGRQFSNSRSEMNVSTLELGDSALYLCASSLAGTGEQYFGPGTRLTVT.

The sample holds one count of this clone. V and J are TRBV6-4 and TRBJ1-2; weak D call: TRBD1 (6 bases). V lost 3 bases to trimming and J lost 5 bases, with 13 bases between them. Germline V CDR1 and CDR2: MRHNA, SNTAGT. The CDR3 consists of 14 residues. CDR3 nucleotide sequence: TGTGCCAGCAGTGAGGCAGGGGCGGTGTATGGCTACACCTTC. As protein: CASSEAGAVYGYTF.

The chain employs TRBV29-1 and TRBJ1-2; 9 bases map to TRBD1. V dropped 6 bases and J dropped 9; count of bases not matched to a gene: 11. The CDR3 runs to 13 residues. Germline loops: CDR1 SQVTM, CDR2 ANQGSEA. The CDR3 nucleotides read TGCAGCGTGGAGGGACAGGGATCGTGGAGCTACACCTTC. It yields the protein CSVEGQGSWSYTF.

The J gene is TRBJ1-5, the V gene TRBV7-8; tentatively, D is TRBD1 (5 bases). Germline CDR1 SGHVS, CDR2 FQNEAQ. V gave up 10 bases and J gave up 3 bases, with 13 bases separating them. The CDR3 sequence is 13 residues long. DNA for the CDR3: TGTGCCATCTCAGCAGGGCTCAATCAGCCCCAGCATTTT. The encoded protein is CAISAGLNQPQHF.

The chain uses TRBV7-2 and TRBJ2-5; a weak D match, TRBD1 (5 bases). This CDR3 has 15 residues. The germline CDR1 and CDR2 sequences are SGHTA and FQGNSA. The V end was cut by 3 bases, the J end by 4 bases, with 15 bases between. The CDR3 region has the DNA TGTGCCAGCAGCTTCCAAAGGGGTGTCGGAGAGACCCAGTACTTC. This gives the protein CASSFQRGVGETQYF. The variable domain in full, with the rest retrieved from reference TRBV7-2 and TRBJ2-5, is GAGVSQSPSNKVTEKGKDVELRCDPISGHTALYWYRQSLGQGLEFLIYFQGNSAPDKSGLPSDRFSAERTGGSVSTLTIQRTQQEDSAVYLCASSFQRGVGETQYFGPGTRLLVL.

V usage is TRBV28 and J usage is TRBJ2-7; tentatively, D is TRBD2 (6 bases). Germline V gene data show CDR1 as MDHEN and CDR2 as SYDVKM. The CDR3 extends over 16 amino acids. V was clipped by 6 bases and J by 7 bases, with 25 bases between them. The CDR3 spells CASSYLPGETYVEQYF. The CDR3 DNA follows: TGTGCCAGCAGCTATCTACCGGGAGAAACCTACGTAGAGCAGTACTTC. The full variable domain, its missing parts supplied by reference TRBV28 and TRBJ2-7, is DVKVTQSSRYLVKRTGEKVFLECVQDMDHENMFWYRQDPGLGLRLIYFSYDVKMKEKGDIPEGYSVSREKKERFSLILESASTNQTSMYLCASSYLPGETYVEQYFGPGTRLTVT.